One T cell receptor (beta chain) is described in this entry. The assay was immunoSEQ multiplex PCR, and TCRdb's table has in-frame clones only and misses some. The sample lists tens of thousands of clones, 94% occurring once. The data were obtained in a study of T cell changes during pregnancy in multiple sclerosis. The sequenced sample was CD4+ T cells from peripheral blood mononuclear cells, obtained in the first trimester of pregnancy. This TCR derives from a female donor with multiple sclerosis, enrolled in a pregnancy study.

The CDR3 DNA reads as TGTGCCAGCAGCCTAGACAGGGGTACTGAAGCTTTCTTT. Its translation is CASSLDRGTEAFF. This rearrangement joins TRBV5-6 to TRBJ1-1; the match to TRBD1 covers 8 bases. The CDR3 length is 13 residues. The V segment lost 4 bases and the J segment 5 bases; nucleotides outside the gene matches: 4. Germline CDR1 SGHDT, CDR2 YYEEEE.